This T cell receptor beta chain was captured in a study of blood T cell repertoires in COVID-19. Across the whole study: Sources were T cells, B-cell-depleted T cells, or PBMCs; the material itself was cDNA or gDNA.

Clones were read by immunoSEQ multiplex PCR, and TCRdb kept only the in-frame ones, dropping some. In the table there are over 250,000 clones, 75% to 90% of which are singletons. The length of the CDR3 is 14 residues. The germline V gene encodes CDR1 SGDLS and CDR2 YYNGEE. V was clipped by 3 bases and J by 4 bases; unmatched bases: 4. The clonotype comes from a middle-aged man who had recovered from COVID-19. Sequencing was carried out using PBMCs or T cells enriched from blood (not recorded which). The rearrangement uses TRBV9 and TRBJ2-1, with 7 bases lining up with TRBD1. The CDR3 spells CASSEDRFYNEQFF. The CDR3 region has the DNA TGTGCCAGCAGCGAGGACAGGTTTTACAATGAGCAGTTCTTC. Complete variable domain (other parts from reference TRBV9 and TRBJ2-1): DSGVTQTPKHLITATGQRVTLRCSPRSGDLSVYWYQQSLDQGLQFLIQYYNGEERAKGNILERFSAQQFPDLHSELNLSSLELGDSALYFCASSEDRFYNEQFFGPGTRLTVL.